This T cell receptor (beta chain) was identified during a study of T cells after yellow fever vaccination. Study outcomes and limitations: After the booster, around 95% of CD4 and just over 85% of CD8 primary-response clones were re-detected.

This clonotype was seen at least ten times. Its target is not known. The CDR3 loop spans 14 amino acids. Germline CDR1 and CDR2: DFQATT and SNEGSKA (reference sequence). The V end lost 3 bases, the J end lost 0 bases, and 11 bases lay between the germline ends. TCRdb called the 5' RACE reads again in MiXCR, with one record for every CDR3 protein. This sample has 160,000 or so distinct CDR3 sequences, with around 7% found just once. Source: CD4+ T cells sorted from PBMCs, taken about 5 days after the first yellow fever vaccination. The chain uses TRBV20-1 and TRBJ2-5; D unresolved. The clonotype comes from a man aged 18 to 35 who received the YFV17D yellow fever vaccine. CDR3 sequence reads: CSASSVRDQETQYF. The CDR3 region has the DNA TGCAGTGCTAGTTCGGTCCGGGACCAAGAGACCCAGTACTTC.